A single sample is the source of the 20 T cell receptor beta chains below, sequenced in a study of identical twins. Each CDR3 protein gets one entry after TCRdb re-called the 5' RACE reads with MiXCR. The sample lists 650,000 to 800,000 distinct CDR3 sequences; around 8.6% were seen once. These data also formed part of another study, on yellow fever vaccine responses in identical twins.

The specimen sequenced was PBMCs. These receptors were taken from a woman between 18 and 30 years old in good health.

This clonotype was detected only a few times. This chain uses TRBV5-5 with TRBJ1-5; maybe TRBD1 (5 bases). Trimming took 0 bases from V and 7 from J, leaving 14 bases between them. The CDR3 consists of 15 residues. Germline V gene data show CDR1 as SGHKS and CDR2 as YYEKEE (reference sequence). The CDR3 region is CASSLASGPGQPQHF. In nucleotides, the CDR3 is TGTGCCAGCAGCTTGGCGTCAGGGCCTGGACAGCCCCAGCATTTT.

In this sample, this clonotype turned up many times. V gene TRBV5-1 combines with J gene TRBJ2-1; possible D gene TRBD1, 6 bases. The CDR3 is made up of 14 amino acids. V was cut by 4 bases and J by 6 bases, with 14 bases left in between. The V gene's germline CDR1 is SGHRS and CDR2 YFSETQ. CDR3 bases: TGCGCCAGCAGCCCGCCGTTAGGGGGCAATGAGCAGTTCTTC. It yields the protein CASSPPLGGNEQFF.

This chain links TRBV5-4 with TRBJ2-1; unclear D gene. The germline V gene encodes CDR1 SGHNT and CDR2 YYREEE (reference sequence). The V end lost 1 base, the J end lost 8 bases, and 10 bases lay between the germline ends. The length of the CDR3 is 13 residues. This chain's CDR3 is CASSLSIVDEQFF. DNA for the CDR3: TGTGCCAGCAGCTTGTCTATTGTGGATGAGCAGTTCTTC.

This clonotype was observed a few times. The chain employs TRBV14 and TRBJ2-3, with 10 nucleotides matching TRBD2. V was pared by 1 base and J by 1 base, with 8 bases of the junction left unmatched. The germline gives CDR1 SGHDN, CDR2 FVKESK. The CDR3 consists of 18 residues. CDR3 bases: TGTGCCAGCAGCCAAGGAGCGGGAGGGCGGTTTGGCACAGATACGCAGTATTTT. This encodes CASSQGAGGRFGTDTQYF. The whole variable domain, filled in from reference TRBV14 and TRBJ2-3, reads EAGVTQFPSHSVIEKGQTVTLRCDPISGHDNLYWYRRVMGKEIKFLLHFVKESKQDESGMPNNRFLAERTGGTYSTLKVQPAELEDSGVYFCASSQGAGGRFGTDTQYFGPGTRLTVL.

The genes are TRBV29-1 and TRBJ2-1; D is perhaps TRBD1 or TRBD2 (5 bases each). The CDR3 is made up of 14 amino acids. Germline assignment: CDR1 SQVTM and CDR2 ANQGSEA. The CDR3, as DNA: TGCGCGTTGAAGATCTTGGGGGCCTACAATGAGCAGTTCTTC. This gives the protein CALKILGAYNEQFF.

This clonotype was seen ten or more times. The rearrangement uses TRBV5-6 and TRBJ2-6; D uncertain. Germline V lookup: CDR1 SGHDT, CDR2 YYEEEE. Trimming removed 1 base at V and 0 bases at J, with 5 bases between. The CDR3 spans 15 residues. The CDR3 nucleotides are TGTGCCAGCAGCTTGCGGATCTCTGGGGCCAACGTCCTGACTTTC. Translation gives CASSLRISGANVLTF.

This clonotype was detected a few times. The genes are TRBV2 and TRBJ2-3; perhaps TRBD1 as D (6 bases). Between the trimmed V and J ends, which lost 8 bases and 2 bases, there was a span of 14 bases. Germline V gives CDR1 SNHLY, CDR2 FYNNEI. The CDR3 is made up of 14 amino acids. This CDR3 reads CASQFRDNTDTQYF. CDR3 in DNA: TGTGCCAGCCAATTCCGGGACAACACAGATACGCAGTATTTT.

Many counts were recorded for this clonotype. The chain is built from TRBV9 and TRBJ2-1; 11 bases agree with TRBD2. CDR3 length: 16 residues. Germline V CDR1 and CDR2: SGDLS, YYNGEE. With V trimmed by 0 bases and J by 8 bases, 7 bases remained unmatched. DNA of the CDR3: TGTGCCAGCAGCGTAGGTGGCCTAGCGGGGGGCCATGAGCAGTTCTTC. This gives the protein CASSVGGLAGGHEQFF.

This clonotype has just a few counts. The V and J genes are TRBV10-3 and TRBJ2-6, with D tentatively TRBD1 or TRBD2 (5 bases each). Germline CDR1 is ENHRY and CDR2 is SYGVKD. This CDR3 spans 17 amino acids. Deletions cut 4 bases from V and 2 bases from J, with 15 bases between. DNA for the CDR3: TGTGCCATCAGTGGGGGACGGCAGGACCCTGGGGCCAACGTCCTGACTTTC. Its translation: CAISGGRQDPGANVLTF.

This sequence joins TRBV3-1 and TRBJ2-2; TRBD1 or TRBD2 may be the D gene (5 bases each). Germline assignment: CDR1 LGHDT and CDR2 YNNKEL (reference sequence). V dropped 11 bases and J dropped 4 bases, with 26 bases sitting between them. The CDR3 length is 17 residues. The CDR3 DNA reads TGTGCCTCCTGCCAAGAATTGGGGGTCTTAGGCACCGGGGAGCTGTTTTTT. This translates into CASCQELGVLGTGELFF.

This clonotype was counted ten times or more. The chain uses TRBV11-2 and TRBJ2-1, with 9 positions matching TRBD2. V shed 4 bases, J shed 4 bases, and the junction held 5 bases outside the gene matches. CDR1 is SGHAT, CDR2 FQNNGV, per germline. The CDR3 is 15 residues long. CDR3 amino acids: CASSSTSGPYNEQFF. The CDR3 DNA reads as TGTGCCAGCAGCTCGACTAGCGGACCTTACAATGAGCAGTTCTTC.

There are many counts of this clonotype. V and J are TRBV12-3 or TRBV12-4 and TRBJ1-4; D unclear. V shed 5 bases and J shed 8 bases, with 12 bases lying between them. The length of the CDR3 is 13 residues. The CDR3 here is CASSPPWKEKLFF. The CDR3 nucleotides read TGTGCCAGCAGTCCTCCCTGGAAGGAAAAACTGTTTTTT.

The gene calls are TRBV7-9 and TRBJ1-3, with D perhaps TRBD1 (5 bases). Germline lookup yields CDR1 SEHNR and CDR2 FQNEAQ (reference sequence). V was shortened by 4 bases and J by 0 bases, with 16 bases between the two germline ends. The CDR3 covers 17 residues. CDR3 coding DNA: TGTGCCAGCAGCTACTACCTCGGGGCACCCTCTGGAAACACCATATATTTT. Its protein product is CASSYYLGAPSGNTIYF.

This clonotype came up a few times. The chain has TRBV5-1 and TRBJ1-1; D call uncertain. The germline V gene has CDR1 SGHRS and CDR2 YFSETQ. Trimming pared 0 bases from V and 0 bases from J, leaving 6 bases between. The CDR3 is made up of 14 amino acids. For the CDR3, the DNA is TGCGCCAGCAGCTTGGCAGTGATGAACACTGAAGCTTTCTTT. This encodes CASSLAVMNTEAFF. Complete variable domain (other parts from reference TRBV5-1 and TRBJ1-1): KAGVTQTPRYLIKTRGQQVTLSCSPISGHRSVSWYQQTPGQGLQFLFEYFSETQRNKGNFPGRFSGRQFSNSRSEMNVSTLELGDSALYLCASSLAVMNTEAFFGQGTRLTVV.

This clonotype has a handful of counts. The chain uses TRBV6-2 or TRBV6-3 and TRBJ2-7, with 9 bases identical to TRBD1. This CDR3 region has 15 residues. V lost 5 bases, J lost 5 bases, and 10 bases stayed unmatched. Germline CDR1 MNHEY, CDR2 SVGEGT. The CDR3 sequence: CASSAPGQGTHEQYF. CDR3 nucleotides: TGTGCCAGCAGTGCACCGGGACAGGGTACCCACGAGCAGTACTTC.

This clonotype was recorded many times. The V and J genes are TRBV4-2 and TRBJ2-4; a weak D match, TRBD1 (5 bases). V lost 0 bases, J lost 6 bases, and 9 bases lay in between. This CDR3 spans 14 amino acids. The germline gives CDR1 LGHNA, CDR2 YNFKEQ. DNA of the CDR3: TGTGCCAGCAGCCAAGAAGCAGGGTTAAACATTCAGTACTTC. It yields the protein CASSQEAGLNIQYF.

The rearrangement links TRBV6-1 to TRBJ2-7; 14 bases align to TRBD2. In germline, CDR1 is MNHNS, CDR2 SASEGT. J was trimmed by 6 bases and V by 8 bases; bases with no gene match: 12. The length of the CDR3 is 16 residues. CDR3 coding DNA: TGTGCCAGCGGGTCAGGGACTAGCGGGAGTTTGGCCGAGCAGTACTTC. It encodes CASGSGTSGSLAEQYF.

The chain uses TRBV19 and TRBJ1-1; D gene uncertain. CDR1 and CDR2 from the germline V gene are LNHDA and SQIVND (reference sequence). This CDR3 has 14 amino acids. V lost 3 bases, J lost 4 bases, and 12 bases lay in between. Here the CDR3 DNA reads TGTGCCAGTAGTATCAAGAACCTTGTCACTGAAGCTTTCTTT. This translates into CASSIKNLVTEAFF.

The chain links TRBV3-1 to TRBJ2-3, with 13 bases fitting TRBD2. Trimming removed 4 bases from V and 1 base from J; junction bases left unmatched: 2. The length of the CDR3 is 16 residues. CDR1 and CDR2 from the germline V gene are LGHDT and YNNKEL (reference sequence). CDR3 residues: CASSLTSGGGTDTQYF. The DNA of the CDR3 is TGTGCCAGCAGCCTCACTAGCGGGGGGGGCACAGATACGCAGTATTTT.

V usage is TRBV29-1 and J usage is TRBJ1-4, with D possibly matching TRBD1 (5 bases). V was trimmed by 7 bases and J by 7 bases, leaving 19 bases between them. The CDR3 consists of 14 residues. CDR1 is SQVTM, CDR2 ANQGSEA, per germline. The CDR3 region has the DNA TGCAGCGCCTGGGGTCAGGGTATGGGTGAAAAACTGTTTTTT. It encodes CSAWGQGMGEKLFF.